This T cell receptor beta chain was retrieved from a study of blood T cell repertoires in COVID-19. Study-wide background: The origin of the acute and convalescent COVID-19 samples was the United States, Italy and Spain. Sample material is recorded as cDNA or gDNA derived from T cells, B-cell-depleted T cells, or PBMCs.

Followed over time, Seattle patients had been enrolled while infection was active. CDR3 length: 15 residues. CDR1 is SGHDT, CDR2 YYEEEE, per germline. Germline trimming cut 2 bases from V and 0 bases from J; bases unmatched to any gene: 2. There are a few counts of this clone. Original methodology: Amplification from reference gene primers served as the basis for estimated nucleated cell counts. Libraries were prepared by immunoSEQ multiplex PCR; TCRdb keeps only in-frame clonotypes and omits some of them. V and J calls and clone size are given by that table; D and trimming were obtained from the DNA. The sample includes more than 300,000 clones, approximately 89% of them seen just once.

The chain joins TRBV5-6 to TRBJ1-3; 7 bases fit TRBD1. The material sequenced was peripheral blood. The source of this sequence is a woman under 40 with COVID-19, enrolled during active disease. CDR3 amino acids: CASSFGDSSGNTIYF. As DNA, the CDR3 is TGTGCCAGCAGCTTTGGGGACAGCTCTGGAAACACCATATATTTT.